Listed here are 30 T cell receptor beta chains from one sample, sequenced in a study of blood T cell repertoires in COVID-19. The repertoire was sequenced with immunoSEQ multiplex PCR; TCRdb's copy has only in-frame clones and lacks some. Among 13,000 to 15,000 clones listed, around nine tenths were seen once. Material: peripheral blood. These receptors originate from a human donor in a cohort sampled during active COVID-19.

V gene TRBV29-1 combines with J gene TRBJ2-1; D gene unclear. CDR3 length: 8 residues. V was shortened by 6 bases and J by 10 bases, with 4 bases between the two germline ends. CDR1 is SQVTM and CDR2 is ANQGSEA in the germline V gene. CDR3 protein: CSVPEQFF. DNA of the CDR3: TGCAGCGTCCCGGAGCAGTTCTTC.

The chain is built from TRBV5-6 and TRBJ2-1; no definite D call. The CDR3 totals 13 residues. Germline loops: CDR1 SGHDT, CDR2 YYEEEE. The V end lost 4 bases, the J end lost 10 bases, and 15 bases lay between the germline ends. CDR3 protein: CASSRYSVSEQFF. CDR3 DNA: TGTGCCAGCAGCCGATACTCGGTAAGCGAGCAGTTCTTC. The whole variable domain, remainder taken from reference TRBV5-6 and TRBJ2-1, is DAGVTQSPTHLIKTRGQQVTLRCSPKSGHDTVSWYQQALGQGPQFIFQYYEEEERQRGNFPDRFSGHQFPNYSSELNVNALLLGDSALYLCASSRYSVSEQFFGPGTRLTVL.

V and J are TRBV5-8 and TRBJ2-1; D is possibly TRBD1 (6 bases). CDR3 size: 13 residues. Germline V CDR1 and CDR2: SGHTS, YDEGEE. The V and J ends lost 3 bases and 10 bases respectively, with 14 bases between them. This CDR3 is CASSYGTPPEQFF. The CDR3 DNA reads as TGTGCCAGCAGCTACGGGACACCGCCCGAGCAGTTCTTC.

The chain links TRBV2 to TRBJ2-3; 9 nucleotides line up with TRBD2. The CDR3 sequence is 14 residues long. Germline CDR1 is SNHLY and CDR2 is FYNNEI. V shed 5 bases and J 1 base; nucleotides not matched to a gene: 1. Here the CDR3 DNA reads TGTGCCAGCAGTAGCGGGGGGCGCACAGATACGCAGTATTTT. This translates into CASSSGGRTDTQYF.

The chain joins TRBV4-2 to TRBJ2-2; 7 bases are shared with TRBD1. Trimming took 1 base from V and 1 from J; bases not matched to a gene: 3. Germline loops: CDR1 LGHNA, CDR2 YNFKEQ. This CDR3 comprises 16 residues. Here the CDR3 reads CASSQADRENTGELFF. CDR3 nucleotide sequence: TGTGCCAGCAGCCAAGCCGACAGGGAGAACACCGGGGAGCTGTTTTTT.

This chain uses TRBV15 with TRBJ2-7; 7 bases match TRBD1. V lost 5 bases, J lost 2 bases, and 3 bases stayed unmatched. This CDR3 region has 13 residues. Germline CDR1 reads LNHNV; CDR2 reads YYDKDF (reference sequence). The CDR3 here is CATSGTDTYEQYF. The CDR3 DNA follows: TGTGCCACCAGCGGGACAGACACCTACGAGCAGTACTTC.

V and J are TRBV7-9 and TRBJ2-1, with TRBD1 as a possible D gene (6 bases). Germline CDR1 reads SEHNR; CDR2 reads FQNEAQ (reference sequence). With 4 bases removed from V and 8 bases from J, the gap between germline ends came to 9 bases. This CDR3 has 12 residues. CDR3 nucleotides: TGTGCCAGCAGCTACAGGGCCCATGAGCAGTTCTTC. The encoded protein is CASSYRAHEQFF.

The gene calls are TRBV6-4 and TRBJ1-2; TRBD1 aligns across 7 bases. This CDR3 contains 13 residues. With 8 bases clipped from V and 4 bases from J, the junction kept 7 bases outside the gene matches. Germline CDR1 MRHNA, CDR2 SNTAGT. For the CDR3, the DNA is TGTGCCAGCGCCAGACAGGGCTCCTATGGCTACACCTTC. It is translated as CASARQGSYGYTF.

This rearrangement joins TRBV4-3 to TRBJ2-1; 9 nucleotides align to TRBD2. Germline CDR1 reads LGHNA; CDR2 reads YSLEER. The V and J ends lost 0 bases and 2 bases, in that order; junction bases with no gene match: 2. The CDR3 runs to 16 residues. The CDR3 coding sequence is TGCGCCAGCAGCCAAGATGGGACTAGCACCTACAATGAGCAGTTCTTC. Protein: CASSQDGTSTYNEQFF.

V and J are TRBV25-1 and TRBJ2-7; D possibly corresponds to TRBD2 (7 bases). Germline CDR1 is MGHDK and CDR2 is SYGVNS. V lost 10 bases and J lost 0, with 16 bases in between. This CDR3 spans 14 amino acids. CDR3 sequence (DNA): TGTGCCACTCAGGGGAGGGGGATCTCCTACGAGCAGTACTTC. Translated: CATQGRGISYEQYF.

The chain couples TRBV6-5 to TRBJ1-4, with a possible D match to TRBD1 (5 bases). Trimming left V 6 bases short and J 0 bases short, with 11 bases between. Germline-derived CDR1 and CDR2 are MNHEY and SVGAGI. The CDR3 has 15 amino acids. The CDR3 here is CASRGQGSTNEKLFF. The CDR3 DNA reads TGTGCCAGCAGGGGCCAGGGTTCAACTAATGAAAAACTGTTTTTT.

The chain carries TRBV7-5 and TRBJ2-7; the table's D call TRBD1 went unverified against the DNA. TRBV7-5 is labeled a pseudogene. The CDR3 sequence is 16 residues long. The CDR3 protein is CARSLRTGDTSYEQYF. In DNA, the CDR3 is TGTGCCAGAAGCTTAAGGACAGGGGATACCTCCTACGAGCAGTACTTC.

The chain is built from TRBV29-1 and TRBJ2-7, with 7 bases that match TRBD1. The CDR3 is 13 amino acids. Germline CDR1 is SQVTM and CDR2 is ANQGSEA. The junction had 4 bases not matched to a gene; V was cut back by 5 bases and J by 0 bases. In DNA, the CDR3 is TGCAGCGTTCGGACAGGCAGCTCCTACGAGCAGTACTTC. Protein: CSVRTGSSYEQYF.

CDR3: CSAIDGTERNDEAFF. CDR3 DNA: TGCAGTGCTATTGATGGGACAGAAAGAAACGATGAAGCTTTCTTT. V gene TRBV20-1 combines with J gene TRBJ1-1; TRBD1 matches 7 bases. This CDR3 comprises 15 residues. J lost 7 bases, V lost 4 bases, and 15 bases had no gene match. From germline, CDR1 is DFQATT and CDR2 SNEGSKA (reference sequence).

There are a few counts of this clone. The chain joins TRBV10-1 to TRBJ1-1, with D possibly matching TRBD1 (6 bases). The V gene lost 6 bases and the J gene lost 2 bases, with 13 bases spanning the gap. The CDR3 consists of 14 residues. The germline gives CDR1 WNHNN, CDR2 SYGVQD (reference sequence). CDR3 protein: CASRRGWFNTEAFF. The CDR3 DNA reads TGCGCCAGCAGGAGGGGGTGGTTTAACACTGAAGCTTTCTTT.

The chain employs TRBV10-2 and TRBJ1-2; unclear D gene. The V gene's germline CDR1 is WSHSY and CDR2 SAAADI. The CDR3 is made up of 14 amino acids. The ends were cut back, 4 bases at V and 5 bases at J, with 14 bases in the middle. The CDR3 region is CASSGIQAQYGYTF. The DNA for the CDR3 is TGCGCCAGCAGTGGGATCCAGGCCCAATATGGCTACACCTTC.

This chain uses TRBV2 with TRBJ2-1; 13 bases match TRBD2. The CDR3 spans 17 residues. Germline V CDR1 and CDR2: SNHLY, FYNNEI. With V trimmed by 2 bases and J by 4 bases, 5 bases remained unmatched. The CDR3 coding sequence is TGTGCCAGCAGTGAATGGGTGGGACTAGCGGGATACAATGAGCAGTTCTTC. Protein: CASSEWVGLAGYNEQFF.

The chain employs TRBV2 and TRBJ1-2; tentative D call: TRBD1 (6 bases). This CDR3 is built from 15 residues. The V end was cut by 3 bases, the J end by 6 bases, with 17 bases between. Per germline, CDR1 SNHLY and CDR2 FYNNEI. The CDR3 reads CASSDGTRAWDGYTF. The CDR3 region has the DNA TGTGCCAGCAGTGATGGGACAAGGGCCTGGGATGGCTACACCTTC.

The genes are TRBV7-2 and TRBJ1-1, with D unresolved. V gave up 2 bases and J gave up 2 bases, with 6 bases separating them. In germline, CDR1 is SGHTA, CDR2 FQGNSA. The CDR3 loop spans 13 amino acids. This CDR3 is CASSLNSNTEAFF. The CDR3 region has the DNA TGTGCCAGCAGCTTAAACAGCAACACTGAAGCTTTCTTT.

This chain joins TRBV6-5 and TRBJ2-5; TRBD1 agrees at 7 bases. Germline CDR1 MNHEY, CDR2 SVGAGI. Unmatched junction bases numbered 5, after V lost 0 bases and J lost 4 bases. The CDR3 spans 15 residues. The CDR3 DNA is TGTGCCAGCAGTTACTCAGGGGGCGCTTTAGAGACCCAGTACTTC. Translation gives CASSYSGGALETQYF.

A single count supports this clone. The rearrangement joins TRBV7-9 to TRBJ2-3, with D uncertain. Trimming stripped 1 base from V and 6 bases from J, with 5 bases between. This CDR3 is 12 amino acids long. Per the germline V gene, CDR1 is SEHNR and CDR2 is FQNEAQ (reference sequence). The CDR3 sequence is CASSLGRDTQYF. The DNA for the CDR3 is TGTGCCAGCAGCTTAGGGCGGGATACGCAGTATTTT.

The chain is built from TRBV10-3 and TRBJ1-6, with D possibly TRBD1 on 6 matching bases. The CDR3 extends over 16 amino acids. Trimming took off 0 bases at V and 6 bases at J, with 12 bases between the two ends. Looked up from germline, CDR1 is ENHRY and CDR2 is SYGVKD. CDR3 region: CAISESVGQGNSPLHF. The CDR3, as DNA: TGTGCCATCAGTGAGTCTGTGGGACAAGGTAATTCACCCCTCCACTTT.

The chain has TRBV11-3 and TRBJ2-2; D is unresolved. V was shortened by 7 bases and J by 4 bases, with 13 bases between the two germline ends. This CDR3 has 14 amino acids. The germline CDR1 and CDR2 sequences are SGHNT and YENEEA. In DNA form, the CDR3 reads TGTGCCAGCAAATTGTCAGGTGGCACCGGGGAGCTGTTTTTT. Translation gives CASKLSGGTGELFF.

In nucleotides, the CDR3 is TGTGCCAGCAGCTTAGGAGGGAGCAACTCCATCTATGGCTACACCTTC. Its translation is CASSLGGSNSIYGYTF. The rearrangement joins TRBV7-9 to TRBJ1-2, with D hard to call. V lost 1 base and J 4 bases, leaving 16 bases between the germline ends. Germline V gives CDR1 SEHNR, CDR2 FQNEAQ (reference sequence). The CDR3 extends over 16 amino acids.

This clone has a single count. The rearrangement joins TRBV30 to TRBJ1-1, with 7 bases lining up with TRBD1. The ends lost 3 bases at V and 3 bases at J; junction bases unmatched: 1. There are 12 residues in the CDR3. Germline-derived CDR1 and CDR2 are GTSNPN and SVGIG (reference sequence). This CDR3 reads CAWSRGYTEAFF. The DNA for the CDR3 is TGTGCCTGGAGCAGGGGGTACACTGAAGCTTTCTTT.

The sample holds one count of this clone. The chain couples TRBV29-1 to TRBJ2-7; 7 positions agree with TRBD1. The CDR3 loop spans 14 amino acids. Trimming cost V 2 bases and J 7 bases; bases outside gene matches: 11. Germline V lookup: CDR1 SQVTM, CDR2 ANQGSEA. In DNA, the CDR3 is TGCAGCGTTGAATCTCCAGGGGGAACCTTTGAGCAGTACTTC. This codes for CSVESPGGTFEQYF.

The V and J genes are TRBV9 and TRBJ2-7; tentative D call: TRBD2 (5 bases). Germline V gene lookup returns CDR1 SGDLS and CDR2 YYNGEE. The CDR3 is 14 residues long. V lost 0 bases and J lost 1, with 8 bases in between. In DNA, the CDR3 is TGTGCCAGCAGCGTAGGGACTGATTCCTACGAGCAGTACTTC. Its protein product is CASSVGTDSYEQYF.

V usage is TRBV28 and J usage is TRBJ1-2; 10 nucleotides agree with TRBD1. Germline CDR1 MDHEN, CDR2 SYDVKM. The CDR3 loop spans 16 amino acids. The trim removed 2 bases at V and 11 bases at J, leaving 14 bases unmatched. The CDR3 sequence: CASSLRDRGPVSGYTF. The CDR3 nucleotides are TGTGCCAGCAGTTTAAGGGACAGGGGACCTGTTAGTGGGTACACCTTC.

The chain links TRBV4-3 to TRBJ2-3; D is possibly TRBD2 (6 bases). Germline CDR1 reads LGHNA; CDR2 reads YSLEER. The V and J ends lost 2 bases and 0 bases respectively, with 12 bases between them. The CDR3 spans 16 residues. CDR3 coding DNA: TGCGCCAGCAGCCAACTAGCGTTGTCTAGCACAGATACGCAGTATTTT. Protein sequence: CASSQLALSSTDTQYF.

The rearrangement links TRBV29-1 to TRBJ1-2; no reliable D call. The CDR3 covers 12 residues. V was clipped by 3 bases and J by 4 bases, with 9 bases between them. Germline lookup yields CDR1 SQVTM and CDR2 ANQGSEA. The CDR3 DNA sequence: TGCAGCGTTGACGGGTCTTCCTATGGCTACACCTTC. It encodes CSVDGSSYGYTF.